The TCR beta chain described here comes from a study of cytomegalovirus exposure and HLA in healthy donors. Study background: An early release of data contained approximately 80 million unique TCRs, which came from HLA-typed donors.

V lost 4 bases to trimming and J lost 1 base; unmatched junction nucleotides: 2. The CDR3 contains 14 residues. From germline, CDR1 is SGDLS and CDR2 YYNGEE. As concerns this clone: What it binds is not known.

Study-wide results and limits: Presence/absence analyses supposed approximately even sequencing depth among donors. The study put around 180 TCR beta chains on its list as cytomegalovirus-associated.

Primers: 60 Vbeta forward and 13 Jbeta reverse. TCRdb's copy holds only in-frame clones and misses some; the assay was immunoSEQ multiplex PCR. The sample records 100,000 to 150,000 clones, about 85% being singletons. Donors were nominally healthy when sampled, though unrecorded immune exposures were likely. Sequencing was performed on PBMCs. This TCR came from a man younger than 35 in good health and CMV-seropositive. The V gene is TRBV9, the J gene TRBJ1-5; 7 bases map to TRBD1. The CDR3 here is CASSPRGSNQPQHF. The CDR3 nucleotides are TGTGCCAGCAGCCCCAGGGGGAGCAATCAGCCCCAGCATTTT.